A selection of T cell receptor beta chains follows, all from one sample in a study of shared T cell receptors in the human thymus. Profiling relied on immunoSEQ multiplex PCR, and the TCRdb table lists in-frame clones only, not all of them. The repertoire holds approximately 580,000 clones, with 75% to 85% as singletons. These data were also filed under a second study, of human thymus T cells.

Sequenced: thymocytes. Receptors originate from a boy less than two years old with a congenital heart defect. CDR3s include the opening cysteine and the closing phenylalanine or tryptophan. The D gene is left open where the match is weak. Clone sizes are given selectively: once, few, many, or a class where the clone is expanded.

j_gene,v_gene,d_gene,abundance,CDR3nt,CDR3aa
TRBJ1-3,TRBV7-3,-,-,TGTGCCAGCAGCCGAAATGGCGGGGACCTCTCTGGAAACACCATATATTTT,CASSRNGGDLSGNTIYF
TRBJ2-7,TRBV15,TRBD1,-,TGTGCCACCGGGACAGACACCTCCGAGCAGTACTTC,CATGTDTSEQYF
TRBJ1-1,TRBV6-1,-,-,TGTGCCAGCAGTGAGTTCGCGAGCATGAACACTGAAGCTTTCTTT,CASSEFASMNTEAFF
TRBJ1-3,TRBV11-2,-,once,TGTGCCAGCAGCCCAGCTCCCGGGGAGACCGGAAACACCATATATTTT,CASSPAPGETGNTIYF
TRBJ2-5,TRBV28,TRBD2,-,TGTGCCGGACGGGAGGGAACGGAGACCCAGTACTTC,CAGREGTETQYF
TRBJ1-2,TRBV10-3,-,-,TGTGCCATCAGTGAGTCAGGGGCAGGGGATAACTGCGATGGCTACACCTTC,CAISESGAGDNCDGYTF
TRBJ2-1,TRBV4-2,TRBD2,-,TGTGCCAGCAGCCAAGAGATAAGCGGGAGGGCCAGGTCCTACAATGAGCAGTTCTTC,CASSQEISGRARSYNEQFF
TRBJ2-5,TRBV7-2,-,-,TGTGCCAGCAGCTCCGGAGAGACCCAGTACTTC,CASSSGETQYF
TRBJ1-1,TRBV27,-,few,TGTGCCAGCAGTTTGCGGGGTAACACTGAAGCTTTCTTT,CASSLRGNTEAFF
TRBJ2-1,TRBV7-2,TRBD2,-,TGTGCCAGCAGCACGACAGGACTAGCGGGAGGTGATGAGCAGTTCTTC,CASSTTGLAGGDEQFF
TRBJ1-4,TRBV29-1,-,-,TGCAGCGTTTACACAGGGAGGGGAGCAACTAATGAAAAACTGTTTTTT,CSVYTGRGATNEKLFF
TRBJ2-2,TRBV29-1,-,-,TGCAGCGTTACTAACGAGAGAACCGGGGAGCTGTTTTTT,CSVTNERTGELFF
TRBJ2-5,TRBV6-6,-,few,TGTGCCAGCTCTAGCAGCCCAGAGACCCAGTACTTC,CASSSSPETQYF
TRBJ2-6,TRBV2,TRBD2,-,TGTGCCAGCACGCAGGGAGGGGCTGGGGCCAACGTCCTGACTTTC,CASTQGGAGANVLTF
TRBJ2-7,TRBV10-1,-,-,TGCGCCAGCAACCCAGGACCCCTGGGTCCGGAGGGCGAGCAGTACTTC,CASNPGPLGPEGEQYF
TRBJ2-7,TRBV21-1,-,-,TGTGCCAGCAGCAAAGACGGGCTAGCGGGTCCCCCATACCCCTACGAGCAGTACTTC,CASSKDGLAGPPYPYEQYF
TRBJ2-5,TRBV11-2,-,-,TGTGCCAGCAGCTCCCACCCCATAGCGAGCCAAGAGACCCAGTACTTC,CASSSHPIASQETQYF
TRBJ1-2,TRBV6-5,TRBD1,-,TGTGCCAGCAGTTACGACACAGGGGGCGGCTATGGCTACACCTTC,CASSYDTGGGYGYTF
TRBJ2-3,TRBV25-1,TRBD1,-,TGTGCCAGCAGTGACCTGAGGGGCAGGGGGTGTTATTTT,CASSDLRGRGCYF
TRBJ2-7,TRBV5-1,-,-,TGCGCCAGCAGCGGCGCTCGACAGAAATACGAGCAGTACTTC,CASSGARQKYEQYF
TRBJ2-1,TRBV7-2,-,-,TGTGCCAGCAGCTTAGCTGAGGGGTCGTTAGCGGTTTACAATGAGCAGTTCTTC,CASSLAEGSLAVYNEQFF
TRBJ2-7,TRBV4-1,TRBD1,-,TGCGCCAGCAGCCAACCCGGGACAGGGGAATCCTACGAGCAGTACTTC,CASSQPGTGESYEQYF
TRBJ2-7,TRBV7-8,-,-,TGTGCCAGCAGCTTAAGAGCAGCGGCGTCTACTACCTACGAGCAGTACTTC,CASSLRAAASTTYEQYF
TRBJ1-2,TRBV5-6,-,-,TGTGCCAGCAGCGCCTCCGGGTCCCTGGGTGGCTACACCTTC,CASSASGSLGGYTF
TRBJ1-3,TRBV10-3,-,-,TGTGCCATCAGTGTGGAGGCGGTAGCCCAACCCTACACCATATATTTT,CAISVEAVAQPYTIYF
TRBJ2-2,TRBV29-1,TRBD2,-,TGCAGCGTTGGTTGGGGACTAGCGGGGAATGTCGGGGAGCTGTTTTTT,CSVGWGLAGNVGELFF
TRBJ2-7,TRBV7-2,TRBD2,-,TGTGCCAGCACCGATTCGACTAGCGGGAGGGTTAGGCTCGAGCAGTACTTC,CASTDSTSGRVRLEQYF
TRBJ2-7,TRBV2,-,-,TGTGCCAGCCGTCTCGGGAGCTCCTACGAGCAGTACTTC,CASRLGSSYEQYF
TRBJ2-3,TRBV11-2,TRBD2,once,TGTGCCAGCAGATCCCTGACGGGGAGGGGAGATACGCAGTATTTT,CASRSLTGRGDTQYF
TRBJ2-1,TRBV6-4,TRBD2,-,TGTGCCAGCAGTGCCGCCGCCGACGAGCGGGAGGGGGGTGAGCAGTTCTTC,CASSAAADEREGGEQFF
TRBJ2-7,TRBV4-3,TRBD2,-,TGCGCCAGCAGCCACCTTCGGGCGGGAGGGGTGGGCTACGAGCAGTACTTC,CASSHLRAGGVGYEQYF
TRBJ1-2,TRBV27,-,-,TGTGCCAGCAGCCCTGACAGGCTCTATGGCTACACCTTC,CASSPDRLYGYTF
TRBJ2-7,TRBV7-9,-,-,TGTGCCAGCAGCGGAGAAACCTCCTACGAGCAGTACTTC,CASSGETSYEQYF
TRBJ2-1,TRBV6-4,-,-,TGTGCCAGCAGTGACGCCGGTACCGACAATGAGCAGTTCTTC,CASSDAGTDNEQFF
TRBJ1-1,TRBV5-6,TRBD1,-,TGTGCCAGCAGCTTGGACAGGGGGAACACTGAAGCTTTCTTT,CASSLDRGNTEAFF
TRBJ2-3,TRBV19,TRBD2,-,TGTGCCAGTAGAAACCAGCGGGAGGGACCAGATACGCAGTATTTT,CASRNQREGPDTQYF
TRBJ2-7,TRBV23-1,TRBD1,-,TGCGCCAGCAGTCAATCGGACCCCAGGGGGCGCCTCTCCCCCGAGCAGTACTTC,CASSQSDPRGRLSPEQYF
TRBJ2-3,TRBV5-4,-,few,TGTGCCAGCAGCTTACCGACGTCGGAGGGGACAGATACGCAGTATTTT,CASSLPTSEGTDTQYF
TRBJ2-1,TRBV4-1,TRBD2,-,TGCGCCAGCAGCCAACTGTCTAGCGGTATCCATGAGCAGTTCTTC,CASSQLSSGIHEQFF
TRBJ1-3,TRBV27,-,-,TGTGCCAGCAGTCCCCGAGGCGTTGTAAGAAACACCATATATTTT,CASSPRGVVRNTIYF
TRBJ1-1,TRBV7-8,TRBD1,-,TGTGCCAGCAGCTTTGGCAGGGGGCGGGCTGAAGCTTTCTTT,CASSFGRGRAEAFF
TRBJ1-2,TRBV6-1,-,-,TGTGCCAGCAGCTGGAGGGGTGGCTACACCTTC,CASSWRGGYTF
TRBJ2-7,TRBV30,TRBD1,-,TGTGCCTGGAGTGTCTGGACAGGGGTAGGGAACGAGCAGTACTTC,CAWSVWTGVGNEQYF